Presented here are 17 T cell receptor beta chains from one specimen sequenced in a study of T-cell memory formation after mild COVID-19 listed by TCRdb under 2021. The library was obtained by 5' RACE. The sequencer was an Illumina NovaSeq 6000. TCRdb trimmed the raw reads at Q25, called clones with MiXCR and kept productive beta chains. Rows with a matching CDR3 protein are joined into one entry that keeps the most common DNA and genes. Recorded for this sample are 50,000 to 75,000 distinct CDR3 sequences; over 8.5% of them occurred a single time. Around 1.1% of the sample rests with the top ten. The sample was PBMCs or a T cell subset sorted from them (not recorded which). The receptor set was obtained from a man younger than 30 who had mild COVID-19 (a few samples of this study predate the infection). The sample titles of this study are shuffled in the database, so cell type and time point are left out; the donor was told from shared clones.

In its sample, this clonotype was seen a few times. V usage is TRBV7-2 and J usage is TRBJ1-2; 7 bases match TRBD1. Unmatched junction bases numbered 1, after V lost 3 bases and J lost 3 bases. Per the germline V gene, CDR1 is SGHTA and CDR2 is FQGNSA. The CDR3 sequence is 13 residues long. CDR3 sequence (DNA): TGTGCCAGCAGCTTTGACAGGGACTATGGCTACACCTTC. Its translation: CASSFDRDYGYTF. The entire variable domain, with the rest obtained from reference TRBV7-2 and TRBJ1-2, is as follows: GAGVSQSPSNKVTEKGKDVELRCDPISGHTALYWYRQSLGQGLEFLIYFQGNSAPDKSGLPSDRFSAERTGGSVSTLTIQRTQQEDSAVYLCASSFDRDYGYTFGSGTRLTVV.

This clonotype was counted at least ten times. The chain couples TRBV27 to TRBJ2-3; D gene ambiguous. The CDR3 has 13 amino acids. The germline gives CDR1 MNHEY, CDR2 SMNVEV (reference sequence). Trimming stripped 2 bases from V and 8 bases from J, with 11 bases between. Here the CDR3 DNA reads TGTGCCAGCAGTTTACTGGTCGAAGGTACGCAGTATTTT. It specifies CASSLLVEGTQYF.

This chain links TRBV6-5 with TRBJ2-1; D might be TRBD1 or TRBD2, each matching 5 bases. V shed 2 bases and J shed 0 bases, with 8 bases lying between them. The CDR3 runs to 15 residues. Germline V gives CDR1 MNHEY, CDR2 SVGAGI. The CDR3 protein is CASSYMGDSYNEQFF. CDR3 sequence (DNA): TGTGCCAGCAGTTACATGGGGGACTCCTACAATGAGCAGTTCTTC.

The CDR3 DNA reads TGTGCCAGCAGTGATCCGGGCACCACTGAAGCTTTCTTT. Translated, it gives CASSDPGTTEAFF. V and J are TRBV25-1 and TRBJ1-1, with no clear D. Germline values: CDR1 MGHDK, CDR2 SYGVNS. The CDR3 length is 13 residues. Between the trimmed V and J ends, which lost 3 bases and 4 bases, there was a span of 9 bases.

This clonotype was counted only a few times. The chain couples TRBV5-6 to TRBJ2-3; a weak D match, TRBD1 (5 bases). Germline lookup yields CDR1 SGHDT and CDR2 YYEEEE. This CDR3 has 18 residues. The V gene lost 3 bases and the J gene lost 2 bases, with 22 bases spanning the gap. The CDR3 loop reads CASSWKGAGAVPTDTQYF. CDR3 DNA sequence: TGTGCCAGCAGCTGGAAAGGGGCTGGGGCAGTTCCCACAGATACGCAGTATTTT.

This clonotype was picked up a small number of times. The V call is TRBV19, the J call TRBJ2-3, with D unclear. Per germline, CDR1 LNHDA and CDR2 SQIVND (reference sequence). The V and J ends lost 6 bases and 4 bases respectively, with 8 bases between them. CDR3 length equals 12 residues. Here the CDR3 reads CASSQSPDTQYF. The CDR3 DNA follows: TGTGCCAGTAGCCAGTCCCCAGATACGCAGTATTTT. The entire variable domain, with the rest obtained from reference TRBV19 and TRBJ2-3, is as follows: DGGITQSPKYLFRKEGQNVTLSCEQNLNHDAMYWYRQDPGQGLRLIYYSQIVNDFQKGDIAEGYSVSREKKESFPLTVTSAQKNPTAFYLCASSQSPDTQYFGPGTRLTVL.

This clonotype was found once. V gene TRBV7-2 combines with J gene TRBJ2-1; 7 bases match TRBD2. The CDR3 runs 13 residues. Germline V gene data show CDR1 as SGHTA and CDR2 as FQGNSA. J was trimmed by 12 bases and V by 1 base; bases with no gene match: 6. The CDR3 loop reads CASSLESGGGQFF. The CDR3 coding sequence is TGTGCCAGCAGCTTAGAATCGGGGGGAGGGCAGTTCTTC.

Ten or more counts support this clonotype. The chain links TRBV25-1 to TRBJ2-3; D is unclear. This CDR3 has 14 residues. The germline CDR1 and CDR2 sequences are MGHDK and SYGVNS. V lost 3 bases, J lost 0 bases, and 7 bases lay in between. DNA for the CDR3: TGTGCCAGCAGTGATCGGCCTAGCACAGATACGCAGTATTTT. Protein product: CASSDRPSTDTQYF.

The chain recombines TRBV7-2 with TRBJ1-1; 7 nucleotides align to TRBD1. CDR3 length: 17 residues. Germline V gene lookup returns CDR1 SGHTA and CDR2 FQGNSA. The junction had 12 bases not matched to a gene; V was cut back by 4 bases and J by 1 base. For the CDR3, the DNA is TGTGCCAGCAGCTCCCCACAGGGGCGACCGGCGAACACTGAAGCTTTCTTT. It is translated as CASSSPQGRPANTEAFF.

This clonotype has just a few counts. The genes are TRBV18 and TRBJ2-3; D possibly uses TRBD1 or TRBD2 (5 bases each). V was pared by 4 bases and J by 3 bases, with 8 bases between. Germline CDR1 and CDR2: KGHSH and LQKENI. The CDR3 is made up of 13 amino acids. The CDR3 region is CASSRDVTDTQYF. The CDR3 DNA reads as TGTGCCAGCTCACGGGACGTTACAGATACGCAGTATTTT.

There are a few counts of this clonotype. The CDR3 loop is CASSLAVAGGETQYF. The DNA of the CDR3 is TGCGCCAGCAGCTTGGCCGTCGCGGGGGGAGAGACCCAGTACTTC. The rearrangement links TRBV5-1 to TRBJ2-5; 8 bases are a match to TRBD2. The CDR3 totals 15 residues. After removal of 0 bases from V and 4 bases from J, the junction contained 5 bases not matched to a gene. CDR1 and CDR2 (germline): SGHRS, YFSETQ.

This clonotype has just a few counts. The rearrangement joins TRBV5-1 to TRBJ2-3; 7 nucleotides align to TRBD1. The CDR3 extends over 15 amino acids. In germline, CDR1 is SGHRS, CDR2 YFSETQ. V dropped 0 bases and J dropped 1; count of bases not matched to a gene: 2. CDR3 in DNA: TGCGCCAGCAGCTTGGTAGGGGGCGGCACAGATACGCAGTATTTT. Amino acids: CASSLVGGGTDTQYF.

This clonotype occurred many times. The rearrangement uses TRBV7-8 and TRBJ2-7, with D hard to call. The V end was cut by 0 bases, the J end by 2 bases, with 11 bases between. This CDR3 has 15 residues. Per germline, CDR1 SGHVS and CDR2 FQNEAQ. Written as DNA, the CDR3 is TGTGCCAGCAGCTTAGCGCTGGCAGGCGCCTACGAGCAGTACTTC. Residues: CASSLALAGAYEQYF.

There are a few counts of this clonotype. This chain joins TRBV7-2 and TRBJ1-5; no clear D. The CDR3 has 14 residues. Trimming removed 1 base from V and 9 bases from J, with 13 bases in between. CDR1 SGHTA and CDR2 FQGNSA come from the germline V gene. The DNA of the CDR3 is TGTGCCAGCAGCTTAGGGACCCCTGGCCGGCCCCAGCATTTT. Its translation: CASSLGTPGRPQHF.

The table lists this clonotype with a few counts. This chain links TRBV5-1 with TRBJ1-1, with 7 bases matching TRBD1. CDR1 SGHRS and CDR2 YFSETQ come from the germline V gene. Trimming at V came to 0 bases and at J to 4 bases, leaving 9 bases not matched to a gene. This CDR3 has 16 residues. CDR3 nucleotides: TGCGCCAGCAGCTTGGCCTACAGGGGATCGGGCACTGAAGCTTTCTTT. Encoded protein: CASSLAYRGSGTEAFF.

The V gene is TRBV20-1, the J gene TRBJ2-1; TRBD1 matches at 12 bases. This CDR3 is 17 amino acids long. J was trimmed by 2 bases and V by 0 bases; bases with no gene match: 5. CDR1 is DFQATT, CDR2 SNEGSKA, per germline (reference sequence). The CDR3 sequence: CSARDRDRGRPYNEQFF. The CDR3 DNA follows: TGCAGTGCTAGAGACCGGGACAGGGGGCGCCCCTACAATGAGCAGTTCTTC.

There are many counts of this clonotype. The chain combines TRBV6-6 with TRBJ2-2, with 10 bases lining up with TRBD1. Germline lookup yields CDR1 MNHNY and CDR2 SVGAGI (reference sequence). The CDR3 consists of 16 residues. J gave up 7 bases and V 5 bases, and 10 bases lay outside the gene matches. The CDR3 bases are TGTGCCAGCAGTCCCGACCGGACAGGGGGAGGCGGGGAGCTGTTTTTT. Protein product: CASSPDRTGGGGELFF.